These 32 T cell receptor beta chains originate from one sample sequenced in a study of cytomegalovirus exposure and HLA in healthy donors. PCR employed 60 Vbeta and 13 Jbeta primers. Here immunoSEQ multiplex PCR was the method, and the copy in TCRdb shows in-frame clones only, minus some. The sample has 90,000 to 100,000 clones, about 83% seen once; the top ten hold 16%. The sequenced sample was PBMCs. All receptors come from a man aged 60 to 69 in good health and CMV-seropositive.

This clone came up once. The chain has TRBV7-9 and TRBJ2-2; D uncertain. Deletions cut 8 bases from V and 1 base from J, with 8 bases between. The CDR3 consists of 13 residues. Germline V lookup: CDR1 SEHNR, CDR2 FQNEAQ (reference sequence). The CDR3 loop reads CASRRRNTGELFF. CDR3 nucleotide sequence: TGTGCCAGCCGCAGGCGGAACACCGGGGAGCTGTTTTTT.

This sequence joins TRBV5-6 and TRBJ2-3, with D maybe TRBD2 (6 bases). The CDR3 has 13 amino acids. V gave up 0 bases and J gave up 6 bases, with 8 bases separating them. Germline V gives CDR1 SGHDT, CDR2 YYEEEE. The chain's CDR3 is CASSLERVDTQYF. The CDR3 DNA reads as TGTGCCAGCAGCTTGGAGCGGGTGGATACGCAGTATTTT.

The chain joins TRBV12-2 to TRBJ1-1; TRBD1 is the table's D call, not checked against the DNA. TRBV12-2 is shown as a pseudogene. This CDR3 spans 17 amino acids. The chain's CDR3 is CASRSRSNREGNTEAFF. The CDR3 nucleotides read TGTGCAAGTCGCTCGAGGTCAAACAGGGAAGGGAACACTGAAGCTTTCTTT.

V is TRBV7-9 and J is TRBJ1-5, with 7 positions matching TRBD1. V lost 4 bases to trimming and J lost 2 bases; unmatched junction nucleotides: 8. Germline V CDR1 and CDR2: SEHNR, FQNEAQ (reference sequence). The CDR3 runs 16 residues. CDR3 region: CASSYNLGQGNQPQHF. For the CDR3, the DNA is TGTGCCAGCAGCTATAACCTAGGACAGGGCAATCAGCCCCAGCATTTT.

J is TRBJ1-1 and V is TRBV19; no clear D. This CDR3 comprises 17 residues. Trimming took off 2 bases at V and 0 bases at J, with 16 bases between the two ends. Germline V lookup: CDR1 LNHDA, CDR2 SQIVND (reference sequence). The CDR3 spells CASSIIEAANLNTEAFF. DNA for the CDR3: TGTGCCAGTAGTATAATTGAGGCGGCAAACTTGAACACTGAAGCTTTCTTT.

This clone occurred a few times. This chain links TRBV6-6 with TRBJ1-1; D uncertain. Germline V gene lookup returns CDR1 MNHNY and CDR2 SVGAGI (reference sequence). V dropped 3 bases and J dropped 2 bases, with 13 bases sitting between them. There are 15 residues in the CDR3. CDR3 sequence: CASSYKARINTEAFF. As DNA, the CDR3 is TGTGCCAGCAGTTATAAAGCTAGGATCAACACTGAAGCTTTCTTT.

The J gene is TRBJ1-2, the V gene TRBV2, with 12 bases aligning to TRBD1. With V trimmed by 8 bases and J by 4 bases, 2 bases remained unmatched. The CDR3 is 13 amino acids. Germline values: CDR1 SNHLY, CDR2 FYNNEI. The CDR3 nucleotides read TGTGCCAGCGAGGGACAGGGGGCCTATGGCTACACCTTC. This gives the protein CASEGQGAYGYTF.

This clone has only one observation. This chain links TRBV30 with TRBJ1-1; 9 positions agree with TRBD1. Germline V gene data show CDR1 as GTSNPN and CDR2 as SVGIG (reference sequence). The V gene end was trimmed by 5 bases and the J gene end by 4 bases; junction bases not matched to a gene: 5. There are 13 residues in the CDR3. CDR3 sequence (DNA): TGTGCCTGGTTGGGACAGGGTTTCACTGAAGCTTTCTTT. Its protein product is CAWLGQGFTEAFF.

The rearrangement uses TRBV5-6 and TRBJ1-2, with D possibly being TRBD1 (6 bases). The CDR3 spans 14 residues. CDR1 is SGHDT, CDR2 YYEEEE, per germline. The V end lost 4 bases, the J end lost 5 bases, and 15 bases lay between the germline ends. CDR3 DNA: TGTGCCAGCAGCGTTACAGGGTGGGAGTATGGCTACACCTTC. Translating gives CASSVTGWEYGYTF. Complete variable domain (other parts from reference TRBV5-6 and TRBJ1-2): DAGVTQSPTHLIKTRGQQVTLRCSPKSGHDTVSWYQQALGQGPQFIFQYYEEEERQRGNFPDRFSGHQFPNYSSELNVNALLLGDSALYLCASSVTGWEYGYTFGSGTRLTVV.

This chain links TRBV14 with TRBJ2-7; weak D call: TRBD1 (5 bases). The CDR3 runs to 14 residues. V lost 5 bases to trimming and J lost 0 bases, with 11 bases between them. From germline, CDR1 is SGHDN and CDR2 FVKESK. CDR3 DNA: TGTGCCAGCAGCGCTCGACAGAGCTCCTACGAGCAGTACTTC. The encoded protein is CASSARQSSYEQYF.

The chain combines TRBV10-2 with TRBJ2-5, with D hard to call. V lost 6 bases, J lost 5 bases, and 7 bases lay in between. Germline V lookup: CDR1 WSHSY, CDR2 SAAADI. This CDR3 comprises 11 residues. DNA of the CDR3: TGCGCCAGCAGGGCCGGGGAGACCCAGTACTTC. This gives the protein CASRAGETQYF.

The V call is TRBV5-1, the J call TRBJ2-7, with TRBD1 matching over 10 bases. Germline V gives CDR1 SGHRS, CDR2 YFSETQ. With V trimmed by 1 base and J by 4 bases, 5 bases remained unmatched. The CDR3 is 15 residues long. The CDR3 spells CASSLRQGAYYEQYF. CDR3 coding DNA: TGCGCCAGCAGCTTGAGACAGGGGGCATATTACGAGCAGTACTTC.

The genes are TRBV27 and TRBJ2-7, with D tentatively TRBD2 (6 bases). This CDR3 has 15 amino acids. With 4 bases removed from V and 4 bases from J, the gap between germline ends came to 17 bases. Looked up from germline, CDR1 is MNHEY and CDR2 is SMNVEV (reference sequence). This CDR3 reads CASSSAGRDRYEQYF. For the CDR3, the DNA is TGTGCCAGCAGTTCCGCGGGGAGAGATCGATACGAGCAGTACTTC.

This rearrangement joins TRBV2 to TRBJ1-2; D not certain. This CDR3 contains 14 residues. Germline V gene sequence: CDR1 SNHLY, CDR2 FYNNEI. With 4 bases removed from V and 0 bases from J, the gap between germline ends came to 9 bases. CDR3 in DNA: TGTGCCAGCAGTGGTGAGGCAACTAACTATGGCTACACCTTC. As protein: CASSGEATNYGYTF.

In its sample, this clone was seen once. The rearrangement uses TRBV5-1 and TRBJ2-5; 8 bases fit TRBD1. Trimming at V came to 0 bases and at J to 5 bases, leaving 9 bases not matched to a gene. This CDR3 is built from 16 residues. Germline V gene data show CDR1 as SGHRS and CDR2 as YFSETQ. The CDR3 bases are TGCGCCAGCAGCTTGGGAGGAGCAGGGGGCAAGGAGACCCAGTACTTC. Translation gives CASSLGGAGGKETQYF.

This clone was detected a few times. This chain connects TRBV6-5 to TRBJ2-1, with TRBD1 matching 8 bases. The V and J ends lost 7 bases and 9 bases, in that order; junction bases with no gene match: 14. CDR1 and CDR2 (germline): MNHEY, SVGAGI. The CDR3 is 15 residues long. The CDR3 loop reads CASIDRGNDQGEQFF. Here the CDR3 DNA reads TGTGCCAGCATTGACAGGGGAAACGACCAAGGTGAGCAGTTCTTC.

The chain uses TRBV5-1 and TRBJ2-6; maybe TRBD1 (5 bases). CDR1 and CDR2 (germline): SGHRS, YFSETQ. Trimming stripped 5 bases from V and 4 bases from J, with 13 bases between. This CDR3 has 15 amino acids. CDR3 amino acids: CASRITGSGANVLTF. CDR3 in DNA: TGCGCCAGCAGAATTACAGGTTCCGGGGCCAACGTCCTGACTTTC.

The chain employs TRBV5-1 and TRBJ2-7; 11 bases map to TRBD1. V lost 4 bases and J lost 3; bases outside the gene matches: 3. Germline V lookup: CDR1 SGHRS, CDR2 YFSETQ. The CDR3 consists of 14 residues. This CDR3 is CASSLGQGVYEQYF. CDR3 bases: TGCGCCAGCAGCCTGGGACAGGGGGTCTACGAGCAGTACTTC.

This clone has only a few counts. The chain joins TRBV5-5 to TRBJ2-7; possible D gene TRBD2, 5 bases. Trimming left V 0 bases short and J 3 bases short, with 25 bases between. The germline V gene has CDR1 SGHKS and CDR2 YYEKEE (reference sequence). The CDR3 has 19 amino acids. The DNA for the CDR3 is TGTGCCAGCAGCTTGGGACCCCTTGGGAGTACTACCACGTTCTACGAGCAGTACTTC. It encodes CASSLGPLGSTTTFYEQYF.

This clone was seen just once. V is TRBV5-1 and J is TRBJ2-1; 9 nucleotides match TRBD2. In germline, CDR1 is SGHRS, CDR2 YFSETQ. There are 14 residues in the CDR3. With V trimmed by 3 bases and J by 10 bases, 8 bases remained unmatched. CDR3 sequence (DNA): TGCGCCAGCAGCTCCCTAGCGGGGACCCTCGAGCAGTTCTTC. Translated, it gives CASSSLAGTLEQFF.

This rearrangement joins TRBV6-5 to TRBJ2-1; TRBD2 matches at 8 bases. The V gene's germline CDR1 is MNHEY and CDR2 SVGAGI. CDR3 length: 15 residues. J lost 4 bases, V lost 6 bases, and 8 bases had no gene match. The CDR3 reads CASRSGGGLYNEQFF. CDR3 bases: TGTGCCAGCAGATCGGGCGGGGGGCTATACAATGAGCAGTTCTTC.

This clone occurred once. The chain is built from TRBV30 and TRBJ2-1; TRBD1 is a possible D gene (7 bases). The CDR3 spans 12 residues. Germline V gene data show CDR1 as GTSNPN and CDR2 as SVGIG (reference sequence). V was trimmed by 5 bases and J by 9 bases, leaving 14 bases between them. This CDR3 is CAWRQGGSEQFF. The DNA for the CDR3 is TGTGCCTGGCGACAGGGAGGTAGTGAGCAGTTCTTC. Full variable domain (remainder filled in from reference TRBV30 and TRBJ2-1): SQTIHQWPATLVQPVGSPLSLECTVEGTSNPNLYWYRQAAGRGLQLLFYSVGIGQISSEVPQNLSASRPQDRQFILSSKKLLLSDSGFYLCAWRQGGSEQFFGPGTRLTVL.

V usage is TRBV5-1 and J usage is TRBJ2-5; 7 bases agree with TRBD1. Germline V lookup: CDR1 SGHRS, CDR2 YFSETQ. Unmatched junction bases numbered 13, after V lost 6 bases and J lost 2 bases. The CDR3 totals 16 residues. The CDR3 nucleotides read TGCGCCAGCAACATGGGGACAGCTCCTCTTCAAGAGACCCAGTACTTC. Its protein product is CASNMGTAPLQETQYF.

The J gene is TRBJ1-3, the V gene TRBV5-6; no clear D gene. The V end lost 0 bases, the J end lost 2 bases, and 12 bases lay between the germline ends. The CDR3 spans 16 residues. The germline CDR1 and CDR2 sequences are SGHDT and YYEEEE. CDR3: CASSLAGRRTGNTIYF. The CDR3 DNA follows: TGTGCCAGCAGCTTGGCCGGACGGAGGACTGGAAACACCATATATTTT.

The V call is TRBV6-5, the J call TRBJ2-7, with 15 bases lining up with TRBD2. The CDR3 runs 15 residues. V lost 6 bases and J lost 7; bases outside the gene matches: 7. The germline V gene encodes CDR1 MNHEY and CDR2 SVGAGI. The CDR3 reads CASSRTSGGADEQYF. The CDR3 DNA reads as TGTGCCAGCAGCCGGACTAGCGGGGGGGCCGATGAGCAGTACTTC.

This chain connects TRBV14 to TRBJ2-2; 11 positions agree with TRBD2. Germline CDR1 and CDR2: SGHDN and FVKESK. V dropped 4 bases and J dropped 0; count of bases not matched to a gene: 1. The CDR3 has 16 residues. The CDR3 here is CASSLSGGANTGELFF. CDR3 DNA sequence: TGTGCCAGCAGCCTTAGCGGGGGGGCGAACACCGGGGAGCTGTTTTTT. Combining the CDR3 with reference TRBV14 and TRBJ2-2 gives the whole variable domain EAGVTQFPSHSVIEKGQTVTLRCDPISGHDNLYWYRRVMGKEIKFLLHFVKESKQDESGMPNNRFLAERTGGTYSTLKVQPAELEDSGVYFCASSLSGGANTGELFFGEGSRLTVL.

The chain employs TRBV7-9 and TRBJ2-5; D unclear. Near its end, the DNA agrees better with TRBJ2-7, so the J call may be wrong. Germline V lookup: CDR1 SEHNR, CDR2 FQNEAQ (reference sequence). The CDR3 spans 12 residues. The chain's CDR3 is CASSRLNYEQYF. The CDR3 nucleotides read TGTGCCAGCAGCCGGCTGAACTACGAGCAGTACTTC.

This chain uses TRBV30 with TRBJ2-2; D is perhaps TRBD1 (6 bases). This CDR3 has 14 residues. Germline V gene sequence: CDR1 GTSNPN, CDR2 SVGIG (reference sequence). Trimming stripped 3 bases from V and 4 bases from J, with 12 bases between. The CDR3 loop is CAWRRDTFTGELFF. In nucleotides, the CDR3 is TGTGCCTGGAGAAGGGACACGTTCACCGGGGAGCTGTTTTTT. The full variable domain, in which reference TRBV30 and TRBJ2-2 provide the parts outside the CDR3, is SQTIHQWPATLVQPVGSPLSLECTVEGTSNPNLYWYRQAAGRGLQLLFYSVGIGQISSEVPQNLSASRPQDRQFILSSKKLLLSDSGFYLCAWRRDTFTGELFFGEGSRLTVL.

The chain recombines TRBV9 with TRBJ1-6, with D perhaps TRBD1 (5 bases). Germline CDR1 is SGDLS and CDR2 is YYNGEE. Trimming removed 3 bases from V and 4 bases from J, with 11 bases in between. The CDR3 contains 15 residues. DNA for the CDR3: TGTGCCAGCAGCGCGACGACAGCGTATAATTCACCCCTCCACTTT. Translated: CASSATTAYNSPLHF.

In DNA form, the CDR3 reads TGTGCCAGCAGCCCGGGACAGGGGAGCAGGACCAAAAACATTCAGTACTTC. Its protein product is CASSPGQGSRTKNIQYF. This chain joins TRBV2 and TRBJ2-4; 10 positions match TRBD1. The CDR3 is made up of 17 amino acids. V shed 6 bases, J shed 2 bases, and the junction held 10 bases outside the gene matches. In germline, CDR1 is SNHLY, CDR2 FYNNEI. The complete variable domain, with remaining parts taken from reference TRBV2 and TRBJ2-4, reads EPEVTQTPSHQVTQMGQEVILRCVPISNHLYFYWYRQILGQKVEFLVSFYNNEISEKSEIFDDQFSVERPDGSNFTLKIRSTKLEDSAMYFCASSPGQGSRTKNIQYFGAGTRLSVL.

The rearrangement joins TRBV9 to TRBJ2-3; possible D gene TRBD1, 6 bases. Looked up from germline, CDR1 is SGDLS and CDR2 is YYNGEE. CDR3 length equals 16 residues. V was clipped by 1 base and J by 2 bases, with 14 bases between them. The CDR3 sequence is CASSVMGTPFTDTQYF. The CDR3 DNA reads as TGTGCCAGCAGCGTAATGGGGACACCCTTCACAGATACGCAGTATTTT.

This clone came up a few times. V usage is TRBV6-6 and J usage is TRBJ1-3; TRBD1 matches at 7 bases. The V and J ends lost 4 bases and 0 bases, in that order; junction bases with no gene match: 6. Germline-derived CDR1 and CDR2 are MNHNY and SVGAGI (reference sequence). The length of the CDR3 is 16 residues. CDR3 coding DNA: TGTGCCAGCAGTTTCCTGACAGGGACCTCTGGAAACACCATATATTTT. Translated: CASSFLTGTSGNTIYF.